One T cell receptor beta chain is described in this entry. The sample is drawn from a study of glioma-infiltrating T cells. Study-wide context: Low-grade gliomas were grade II; glioblastomas were grade IV at initial diagnosis. Dexamethasone exposure before glioma surgery was limited to six or fewer days. Target coverage was about 4.5- to 10-fold for about 1 million blood T cells.

Using RNA template, CDR3s of TCR alpha and beta were amplified with iRepertoire arm-PCR. MiXCR was run by TCRdb on the multiplex PCR reads, yielding one entry per CDR3 protein. The table lists 300,000 to 450,000 distinct CDR3 sequences, roughly 41% of them singletons. CDR3 length equals 10 residues. V was clipped by 6 bases and J by 7 bases, with 10 bases between them. Germline V gene sequence: CDR1 DFQATT, CDR2 SNEGSKA (reference sequence). This TCR was sampled from a human donor with low-grade glioma or glioblastoma, undergoing nonglioma brain surgery, or in good health (not recorded which). Sequencing was carried out using glioma tissue, nonneoplastic brain tissue, or PBMCs (not recorded which). The chain has TRBV20-1 and TRBJ2-7, with TRBD2 as a possible D gene (6 bases). The CDR3 loop is CSAGSVEQYF. The DNA of the CDR3 is TGCAGTGCCGGGAGCGTGGAGCAGTACTTC.